A selection of T cell receptor beta chains follows, all from one sample in a study of human T cells and chemical hapten exposure. TCRdb ran MiXCR on the RACE reads and lists one entry per CDR3 protein. The repertoire holds more than 95,000 distinct CDR3 sequences, with less than 40% as singletons. Sequencing was performed on whole blood, taken in connection with sensitization to the hapten diphenylcyclopropenone (DPC). The receptor source for this set is a man between 35 and 55 years old with alopecia areata. Some clones in this sample may be carry-over from other donors' samples. The CDR3 runs from the conserved cysteine through the conserved F or W. Fields, in order: D gene, clone size, V gene, J gene, CDR3 DNA, CDR3 protein. D genes are given only for firm matches. Clone size is shown for a subset of rows, as once, few, many or a class of expanded clone.

TRBD1	-	TRBV7-6	TRBJ1-4	TGTGCCAGCAGCCGAGACAGGGTTGCAACTAATGAAAAACTGTTTTTT	CASSRDRVATNEKLFF
-	-	TRBV7-2	TRBJ2-5	TGTGCCAGCAGCCCTGACAGGATCCAAGAGACCCAGTACTTC	CASSPDRIQETQYF
-	-	TRBV29-1	TRBJ1-1	TGCAGCGTGATAGGGGGGAACACTGAAGCTTTCTTT	CSVIGGNTEAFF
-	-	TRBV29-1	TRBJ2-1	TGCAGCGTCGCAATTACTAGTTACGAGCAGTTCTTC	CSVAITSYEQFF
TRBD2	-	TRBV5-4	TRBJ2-1	TGTGCCAGCAGCCGCGGGGGCAATGAGCAGTTCTTC	CASSRGGNEQFF
-	-	TRBV18	TRBJ1-4	TGTGCCAGCTCACCACGCCCGGGAGGAGGCGAAAAACTGTTTTTT	CASSPRPGGGEKLFF
-	few	TRBV7-3	TRBJ2-5	TGTGCCAGCAGCTTAAATGGAGGGAGAGAGACCCAGTACTTC	CASSLNGGRETQYF
-	-	TRBV7-8	TRBJ1-1	TGTGCCAGCAACCCACAGGGAACTGAAGCTTTCTTT	CASNPQGTEAFF
-	-	TRBV7-9	TRBJ2-3	TGTGCCAGCAGCTTACCGCCGTCTTTTCCAGATACGCAGTATTTT	CASSLPPSFPDTQYF
-	few	TRBV24-1	TRBJ2-1	TGTGCCACCAGCCGTCCGGCAGACAATGAGCAGTTCTTC	CATSRPADNEQFF
TRBD2	-	TRBV10-3	TRBJ2-5	TGTGCCATCAGTGATTCCGGGACTAGCGGGGAGACCCAGTACTTC	CAISDSGTSGETQYF
-	-	TRBV6-6	TRBJ1-5	TGTGCCAGCAGTTACTCGGCAGGGTTCAATCAGCCCCAGCATTTT	CASSYSAGFNQPQHF
TRBD2	few	TRBV28	TRBJ2-2	TGTGCCACCATTCGACTAGCGGGAGATGGCACCGGGGAGCTGTTTTTT	CATIRLAGDGTGELFF
-	-	TRBV20-1	TRBJ1-3	TGCAGTGCAACAGACAGAAGCCGTGGAAACACCATATATTTT	CSATDRSRGNTIYF
-	-	TRBV7-2	TRBJ2-5	TGTGCCAGCAGCTTAGCAGGGGCTCCCCAAGAGACCCAGTACTTC	CASSLAGAPQETQYF
TRBD1	-	TRBV20-1	TRBJ2-7	TGCAGTGCTCCGACAGGGTACGAGCAGTACTTC	CSAPTGYEQYF
-	-	TRBV27	TRBJ1-1	TGTGCCAGCAGTCTACAAGGACAGTACACTGAAGCTTTCTTT	CASSLQGQYTEAFF
-	-	TRBV3-1	TRBJ1-3	TGTGCCAGCAGCCAGGTGGGAAGTGGAAACACCATATATTTT	CASSQVGSGNTIYF
-	-	TRBV5-6	TRBJ1-5	TGTGCCAGCAGCTGGCAGGGACACCAGCCCCAGCATTTT	CASSWQGHQPQHF
TRBD1	few	TRBV7-9	TRBJ2-5	TGTGCCAGCAGCTCAGACAGGGGGCGTATCGAGACCCAGTACTTC	CASSSDRGRIETQYF
TRBD2	-	TRBV5-1	TRBJ2-3	TGCGCCAGCAGCTTTAGCGGGAGTTCGGCAGATACGCAGTATTTT	CASSFSGSSADTQYF
TRBD2	-	TRBV6-2/TRBV6-3	TRBJ2-3	TGTGCCAGCAGTTCCGGGAGGGCAGGAGCGGATACGCAGTATTTT	CASSSGRAGADTQYF
TRBD2	few	TRBV7-6	TRBJ2-3	TGTGCCAGCAGCCCGGGACTAGCGGGAAGTGATACGCAGTATTTT	CASSPGLAGSDTQYF
TRBD2	-	TRBV19	TRBJ2-5	TGTGCCAGTAGTATTCTAGCGGGAGGGCGGACACAAGAGACCCAGTACTTC	CASSILAGGRTQETQYF
-	-	TRBV9	TRBJ2-1	TGTGCCAGCAGCGTAGTTGGTGGGGCGGGCTCCTACAATGAGCAGTTCTTC	CASSVVGGAGSYNEQFF
-	few	TRBV13	TRBJ2-1	TGTGCCAGCAGCTTTACGGGAGAATTCCATGAGCAGTTCTTC	CASSFTGEFHEQFF
-	-	TRBV28	TRBJ2-5	TGTGCCAGCAGCCCCGGAGGGGTCTCAGAGACCCAGTACTTC	CASSPGGVSETQYF
TRBD2	few	TRBV6-2/TRBV6-3	TRBJ2-3	TGTGCCAGCAGTTACCGGACTAGCGGGATATCGAGGACAGATACGCAGTATTTT	CASSYRTSGISRTDTQYF
TRBD2	-	TRBV7-8	TRBJ2-6	TGTGCCAGCAGCAAATTCCGGGACTATTCCTCTGGGGCCAACGTCCTGACTTTC	CASSKFRDYSSGANVLTF
-	once	TRBV6-1	TRBJ1-5	TGTGCCAGCACCGTCGACAGTAATAGCAATCAGCCCCAGCATTTT	CASTVDSNSNQPQHF
-	-	TRBV19	TRBJ2-6	TGTGCCAGTAGTCTACCCCCCTCTGGGGCCAACGTCCTGACTTTC	CASSLPPSGANVLTF
-	few	TRBV5-1	TRBJ1-4	TGCGCCAGCAGCTTGGACACAACTAATGAAAAACTGTTTTTT	CASSLDTTNEKLFF
-	-	TRBV6-2/TRBV6-3	TRBJ1-5	TGTGCCAGCACGCAAGTTAATCAGCCCCAGCATTTT	CASTQVNQPQHF
-	-	TRBV4-3	TRBJ1-6	TGCGCCAGCAGCCAAGAGAGAACCGATACACCCCTCCACTTT	CASSQERTDTPLHF
TRBD1	-	TRBV5-1	TRBJ1-6	TGCGCCAGCAGCTTGGGACGACAGGGGTCGGGATCACCCCTCCACTTT	CASSLGRQGSGSPLHF
-	few	TRBV29-1	TRBJ2-7	TGCAGCGGACGGGACTTACGTGGGCAGTACTTC	CSGRDLRGQYF
-	-	TRBV27	TRBJ1-5	TGTGCCAGCAGTTTATTGGCAGGTGGAGGAAGCAATCAGCCCCAGCATTTT	CASSLLAGGGSNQPQHF
TRBD1	few	TRBV7-2	TRBJ2-4	TGTGCCAGCAGCTTAGTTCGGACAGGGAGTTCCAAAAACATTCAGTACTTC	CASSLVRTGSSKNIQYF
-	-	TRBV28	TRBJ1-4	TGTGCCAGCAGTCTCATCTTGGGGGGAGATGAAAAACTGTTTTTT	CASSLILGGDEKLFF
TRBD2	-	TRBV14	TRBJ2-1	TGTGCCAGCAGTGTAGCGGGTTTTACCTACAATGAGCAGTTCTTC	CASSVAGFTYNEQFF
TRBD2	-	TRBV12-3/TRBV12-4	TRBJ2-5	TGTGCCAGCAGTCCTAGGCGAGCGGGAGCGCTCCAAGAGACCCAGTACTTC	CASSPRRAGALQETQYF
TRBD2	few	TRBV10-3	TRBJ2-3	TGTGCCATCAGTGACGACAGCGGGAGGGACACAGATACGCAGTATTTT	CAISDDSGRDTDTQYF